These 28 T cell receptor beta chains were sequenced from one sample in a study of T cell repertoires in cytomegalovirus infection. TCRdb ran MiXCR on the reads and lists one entry per CDR3 protein. The sample yields about 680,000 distinct CDR3 sequences, about 24% seen once. Specimen: CD8+ T cells from PBMCs. All receptors derive from a human donor in good health (CMV status not recorded). Some clones in this sample may be carry-over from other donors' samples.

This clonotype was found a few times. V gene TRBV29-1 combines with J gene TRBJ2-4; tentative D call: TRBD2 (6 bases). This CDR3 contains 11 residues. Germline V gene data show CDR1 as SQVTM and CDR2 as ANQGSEA. V was shortened by 1 base and J by 10 bases, with 8 bases between the two germline ends. CDR3 coding DNA: TGCAGCGTTGAAGGTGGGGGGATTCAGTACTTC. As protein: CSVEGGGIQYF. Based on the CDR3 plus reference TRBV29-1 and TRBJ2-4, the full variable domain is SAVISQKPSRDICQRGTSLTIQCQVDSQVTMMFWYRQQPGQSLTLIATANQGSEATYESGFVIDKFPISRPNLTFSTLTVSNMSPEDSSIYLCSVEGGGIQYFGAGTRLSVL.

This clonotype was detected ten times or more. This rearrangement joins TRBV7-2 to TRBJ1-5, with TRBD1 as a possible D gene (5 bases). CDR3 size: 15 residues. Trimming cost V 4 bases and J 3 bases, with 13 bases left between them. CDR1 is SGHTA, CDR2 FQGNSA, per germline. Here the CDR3 DNA reads TGTGCCAGCAGCTGGATGGGGGGTGACAATCAGCCCCAGCATTTT. Its translation is CASSWMGGDNQPQHF.

With regard to this clonotype: A far larger clone is one base from this, pointing to a likely read error. The rearrangement uses TRBV7-6 and TRBJ1-5, with D possibly matching TRBD1 (6 bases). The CDR3 is 13 amino acids. Trimming removed 7 bases from V and 7 bases from J, with 14 bases in between. Germline V lookup: CDR1 SGHVS, CDR2 FNYEAQ. In DNA form, the CDR3 reads TGTGCCAGCAACCTGGGGGGGCGACAGCCCCAGCATTTT. Its protein is CASNLGGRQPQHF.

The rearrangement links TRBV7-6 to TRBJ1-3; possible D gene TRBD1, 6 bases. The CDR3 is 15 amino acids. From germline, CDR1 is SGHVS and CDR2 FNYEAQ. The CDR3 sequence is CVSSDGQFSGNTIYF. The CDR3 coding sequence is TGTGTTAGTAGCGATGGACAGTTCTCTGGAAACACCATATATTTT.

The chain couples TRBV6-6 to TRBJ1-4; weak D call: TRBD1 (5 bases). Looked up from germline, CDR1 is MNHNY and CDR2 is SVGAGI (reference sequence). This CDR3 spans 14 amino acids. V lost 4 bases to trimming and J lost 8 bases, with 14 bases between them. The DNA for the CDR3 is TGTGCCAGCAGTTCCTTCGGGGGTCGGGAAAAACTGTTTTTT. Translated: CASSSFGGREKLFF.

The chain couples TRBV28 to TRBJ1-3; D is unresolved. V shed 6 bases and J shed 4 bases, with 10 bases lying between them. Germline V lookup: CDR1 MDHEN, CDR2 SYDVKM. The CDR3 is made up of 13 amino acids. The CDR3 DNA follows: TGTGCCAGCAGCGGAAGGCCCGGAAACACCATATATTTT. It specifies CASSGRPGNTIYF.

This chain connects TRBV12-3 or TRBV12-4 to TRBJ2-7, with D perhaps matching TRBD1 or TRBD2 (6 bases each). The CDR3 totals 14 residues. Trimming stripped 3 bases from V and 2 bases from J, with 11 bases between. CDR3 sequence (DNA): TGTGCCAGCAGTTTGGGGGGACAAGCCTACGAGCAGTACTTC. Residues: CASSLGGQAYEQYF.

This clonotype appeared many times. The J gene is TRBJ2-2, the V gene TRBV7-2; TRBD2 matches 7 bases. The CDR3 consists of 19 residues. V lost 6 bases and J lost 6; bases outside the gene matches: 22. Germline CDR1 and CDR2: SGHTA and FQGNSA. The CDR3 nucleotides read TGTGCCAGCAGACTAATCTGGTCGGGACTAAAACTTCAGGCCGGGGAGCTGTTTTTT. It encodes CASRLIWSGLKLQAGELFF.

This chain connects TRBV6-1 to TRBJ2-7; 7 bases map to TRBD2. V lost 5 bases to trimming and J lost 4 bases; unmatched junction nucleotides: 14. Germline V gene lookup returns CDR1 MNHNS and CDR2 SASEGT. This CDR3 contains 16 residues. The CDR3 region is CASSPPRGMSTYEQYV. The CDR3 DNA follows: TGTGCCAGCAGTCCCCCGCGGGGGATGTCTACTTACGAGCAGTACGTC.

The chain is built from TRBV7-9 and TRBJ2-1; TRBD2 matches 11 bases. Germline V lookup: CDR1 SEHNR, CDR2 FQNEAQ (reference sequence). The CDR3 consists of 17 residues. After removal of 6 bases from V and 5 bases from J, the junction contained 12 bases not matched to a gene. For the CDR3, the DNA is TGTGCCAGCAGGCGCACCCCTAGCGGGGGGAACAACAATGAGCAGTTCTTC. As protein: CASRRTPSGGNNNEQFF.

This clonotype was picked up many times. As DNA, the CDR3 is TGTGCCAGCAGCTTAGGAGGGGATGAGACCCAGTACTTC. Amino acids: CASSLGGDETQYF. V is TRBV7-9 and J is TRBJ2-5; D assignment may be TRBD1 or TRBD2 (5 bases each). Germline CDR1 reads SEHNR; CDR2 reads FQNEAQ (reference sequence). V lost 1 base to trimming and J lost 5 bases, with 8 bases between them. This CDR3 region has 13 residues.

This clonotype occurred many times. In DNA, the CDR3 is TGTGCCAGCAGTTACACTCCCCCTAGCGGGGGGTCAGATACGCAGTATTTT. This gives the protein CASSYTPPSGGSDTQYF. The chain employs TRBV6-5 and TRBJ2-3, with TRBD2 identical over 11 bases. The junction had 8 bases not matched to a gene; V was cut back by 2 bases and J by 4 bases. This CDR3 has 17 amino acids. Germline-derived CDR1 and CDR2 are MNHEY and SVGAGI.

The chain employs TRBV7-9 and TRBJ1-2; perhaps TRBD1 as D (6 bases). The length of the CDR3 is 12 residues. V shed 11 bases and J shed 7 bases, with 17 bases lying between them. Germline loops: CDR1 SEHNR, CDR2 FQNEAQ (reference sequence). Here the CDR3 DNA reads TGTGCCGGAGCACCGTGGGGGGCTGGCTACACCTTC. It specifies CAGAPWGAGYTF. Supplemented by reference TRBV7-9 and TRBJ1-2, the full variable domain reads DTGVSQNPRHKITKRGQNVTFRCDPISEHNRLYWYRQTLGQGPEFLTYFQNEAQLEKSRLLSDRFSAERPKGSFSTLEIQRTEQGDSAMYLCAGAPWGAGYTFGSGTRLTVV.

This clonotype has ten or more counts. This chain links TRBV7-2 with TRBJ1-5, with D maybe TRBD1 (5 bases). Germline CDR1 is SGHTA and CDR2 is FQGNSA. This CDR3 contains 16 residues. Trimming cost V 1 base and J 0 bases, with 10 bases left between them. The CDR3 spells CASSLEGTYSNQPQHF. CDR3 nucleotides: TGTGCCAGCAGCTTAGAAGGGACCTATAGCAATCAGCCCCAGCATTTT.

This clonotype was observed once. V gene TRBV7-3 combines with J gene TRBJ2-1; D gene ambiguous. The CDR3 runs to 16 residues. V dropped 5 bases and J dropped 4 bases, with 18 bases sitting between them. CDR1 is SGHTA and CDR2 is FQGTGA in the germline V gene. CDR3 in DNA: TGTGCCAGCAGCCTTGACTCCAGAGGCAGTTACAATGAGCAGTTCTTC. This encodes CASSLDSRGSYNEQFF.

This clonotype occurred a few times. V and J are TRBV6-6 and TRBJ2-7; 9 nucleotides agree with TRBD1. CDR1 and CDR2 from the germline V gene are MNHNY and SVGAGI (reference sequence). J was trimmed by 5 bases and V by 4 bases; bases with no gene match: 3. The CDR3 is 13 amino acids. DNA of the CDR3: TGTGCCAGCAGTTGGGACAGGGAAGACGAGCAGTACTTC. Its translation: CASSWDREDEQYF.

This clonotype was detected a few times. V and J are TRBV28 and TRBJ2-5, with unresolved D. The CDR3 runs 13 residues. Germline CDR1 MDHEN, CDR2 SYDVKM. Deletions cut 5 bases from V and 1 base from J, with 8 bases between. The CDR3 coding sequence is TGTGCCAGCAGTAAACGAGTCCAAGAGACCCAGTACTTC. This codes for CASSKRVQETQYF. Full variable domain (rest looked up from reference TRBV28 and TRBJ2-5): DVKVTQSSRYLVKRTGEKVFLECVQDMDHENMFWYRQDPGLGLRLIYFSYDVKMKEKGDIPEGYSVSREKKERFSLILESASTNQTSMYLCASSKRVQETQYFGPGTRLLVL.

This chain links TRBV4-1 with TRBJ2-2, with 9 bases that match TRBD1. Germline V gives CDR1 MGHRA, CDR2 YSYEKL. This CDR3 contains 17 residues. V gave up 4 bases and J gave up 5 bases; unmatched junction bases: 11. The CDR3 protein is CASSPSGQGRGTGELFF. The CDR3, as DNA: TGCGCCAGCAGCCCCTCGGGACAGGGCCGGGGGACCGGGGAGCTGTTTTTT.

A word on this clonotype: The DNA is omitted, as the CDR3 cannot be located on it reliably, and the CDR3 follows TCRdb's listing. The chain couples TRBV7-5 to TRBJ2-7. TRBV7-5 represents a pseudogene. From its first to its last residue, the CDR3 has 16 amino acids. The CDR3 reads CISVPEASSLTYEQYV.

V is TRBV6-6 and J is TRBJ1-1; D is undetermined. The CDR3 has 15 residues. The germline CDR1 and CDR2 sequences are MNHNY and SVGAGI (reference sequence). Trimming pared 5 bases from V and 0 bases from J, leaving 13 bases between. The CDR3 region is CASSADGGMNTEAFF. The CDR3 region has the DNA TGTGCCAGCAGTGCGGACGGTGGAATGAACACTGAAGCTTTCTTT.

V usage is TRBV12-3 or TRBV12-4 and J usage is TRBJ2-1; 7 nucleotides line up with TRBD2. The CDR3 spans 15 residues. V lost 6 bases to trimming and J lost 2 bases; unmatched junction nucleotides: 7. The CDR3 DNA follows: TGTGCCAGCAGAGTAGCGGCGGGGGCCTACAATGAGCAGTTCTTC. Protein sequence: CASRVAAGAYNEQFF.

The chain is built from TRBV27 and TRBJ2-7; 7 nucleotides align to TRBD1. This CDR3 is 17 amino acids long. V was clipped by 4 bases and J by 6 bases; unmatched bases: 18. Germline CDR1 reads MNHEY; CDR2 reads SMNVEV (reference sequence). The CDR3 sequence is CASSSIQGDEMNREQYF. CDR3 coding DNA: TGTGCCAGCAGTTCTATTCAGGGGGACGAGATGAACCGCGAGCAGTACTTC.

The gene calls are TRBV5-1 and TRBJ2-1, with D perhaps TRBD1 or TRBD2 (6 bases each). Trimming pared 3 bases from V and 8 bases from J, leaving 15 bases between. The CDR3 length is 14 residues. Germline V gives CDR1 SGHRS, CDR2 YFSETQ. CDR3 in DNA: TGCGCCAGCAGCTCGTGGGGGGCAGGGGATGAGCAGTTCTTC. Protein product: CASSSWGAGDEQFF.

As for this clonotype: Just one base apart from a much larger clone, this may be a read error. This chain links TRBV2 with TRBJ2-3; D is uncertain. Germline CDR1 and CDR2: SNHLY and FYNNEI. V was trimmed by 0 bases and J by 1 base, leaving 8 bases between them. The CDR3 is 15 residues long. CDR3 protein: CASSEAPTGTDTQYF. CDR3 in DNA: TGTGCCAGCAGTGAAGCTCCTACGGGCACAGATACGCAGTATTTT.

The chain has TRBV28 and TRBJ2-3; no firm D call. CDR1 MDHEN and CDR2 SYDVKM come from the germline V gene. Trimming pared 3 bases from V and 5 bases from J, leaving 15 bases between. This CDR3 contains 15 residues. The CDR3 loop reads CASSFSLQGGDTQYF. The CDR3, as DNA: TGTGCCAGCAGTTTTAGTCTCCAAGGTGGAGATACGCAGTATTTT.

This clonotype was found a few times. This chain connects TRBV4-1 to TRBJ2-5; D gene ambiguous. The CDR3 has 15 residues. V lost 1 base to trimming and J lost 1 base, with 10 bases between them. CDR1 and CDR2 from the germline V gene are MGHRA and YSYEKL. The CDR3 DNA reads TGCGCCAGCAGCCAAGTGACCGGGTTCCAAGAGACCCAGTACTTC. Its protein is CASSQVTGFQETQYF.

This clonotype occurred a few times. The chain employs TRBV4-1 and TRBJ1-2; 7 bases agree with TRBD1. CDR1 is MGHRA, CDR2 YSYEKL, per germline. The CDR3 is 16 residues long. V was pared by 3 bases and J by 2 bases, with 9 bases of the junction left unmatched. CDR3 DNA sequence: TGCGCCAGCAGCCACAATAGACAGGGAGACAACTATGGCTACACCTTC. Amino acids: CASSHNRQGDNYGYTF.

The rearrangement links TRBV7-2 to TRBJ1-3; 8 bases are shared with TRBD1. CDR1 SGHTA and CDR2 FQGNSA come from the germline V gene. The V gene end was trimmed by 8 bases and the J gene end by 4 bases; junction bases not matched to a gene: 16. The CDR3 spans 17 residues. The CDR3 DNA follows: TGTGCCAGCTTTGGGGACTCGGACAGGGTCGCAGGAAACACCATATATTTT. It codes for CASFGDSDRVAGNTIYF.